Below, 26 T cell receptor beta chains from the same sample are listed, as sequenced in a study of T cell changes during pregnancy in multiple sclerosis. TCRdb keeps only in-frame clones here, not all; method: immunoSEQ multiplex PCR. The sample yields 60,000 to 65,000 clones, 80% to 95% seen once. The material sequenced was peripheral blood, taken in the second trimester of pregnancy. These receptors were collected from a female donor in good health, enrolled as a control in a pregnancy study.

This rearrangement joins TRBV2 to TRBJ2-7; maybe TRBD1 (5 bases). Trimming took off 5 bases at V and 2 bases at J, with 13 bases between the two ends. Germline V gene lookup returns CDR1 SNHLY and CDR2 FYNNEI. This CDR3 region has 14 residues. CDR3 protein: CASSHDSHAYEQYF. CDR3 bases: TGTGCCAGCAGTCACGACAGTCACGCCTACGAGCAGTACTTC.

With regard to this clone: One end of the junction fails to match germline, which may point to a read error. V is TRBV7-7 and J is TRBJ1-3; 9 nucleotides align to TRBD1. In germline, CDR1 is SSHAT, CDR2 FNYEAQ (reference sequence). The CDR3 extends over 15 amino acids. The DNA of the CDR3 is TGTGCTAGCAGCTTAGGACAGGGGTATGGAAACACCATATATTTT. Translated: CASSLGQGYGNTIYF.

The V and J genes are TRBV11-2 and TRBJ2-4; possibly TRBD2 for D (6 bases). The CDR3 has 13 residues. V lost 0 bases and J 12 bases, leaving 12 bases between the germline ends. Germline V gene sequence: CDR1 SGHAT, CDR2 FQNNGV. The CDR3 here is CASSLELLAPQYF. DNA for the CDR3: TGTGCCAGCAGCTTAGAACTACTAGCACCTCAGTACTTC.

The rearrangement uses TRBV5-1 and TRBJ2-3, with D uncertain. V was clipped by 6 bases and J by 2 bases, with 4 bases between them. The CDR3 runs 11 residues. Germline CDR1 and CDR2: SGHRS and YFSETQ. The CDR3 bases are TGCGCCAGCAAACTCACAGATACGCAGTATTTT. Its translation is CASKLTDTQYF. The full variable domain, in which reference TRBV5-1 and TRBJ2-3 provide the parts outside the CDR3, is KAGVTQTPRYLIKTRGQQVTLSCSPISGHRSVSWYQQTPGQGLQFLFEYFSETQRNKGNFPGRFSGRQFSNSRSEMNVSTLELGDSALYLCASKLTDTQYFGPGTRLTVL.

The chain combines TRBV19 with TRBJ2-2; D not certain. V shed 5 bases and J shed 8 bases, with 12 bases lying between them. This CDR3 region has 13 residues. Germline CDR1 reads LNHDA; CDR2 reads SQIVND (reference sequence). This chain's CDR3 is CASSATLRGELFF. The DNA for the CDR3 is TGTGCCAGTAGTGCCACCCTCAGGGGGGAGCTGTTTTTT.

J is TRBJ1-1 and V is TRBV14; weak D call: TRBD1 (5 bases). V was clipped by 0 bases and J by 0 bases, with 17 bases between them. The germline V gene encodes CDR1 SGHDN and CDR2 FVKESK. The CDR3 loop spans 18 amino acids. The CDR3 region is CASSQDVGREAVNTEAFF. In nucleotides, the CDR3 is TGTGCCAGCAGCCAAGACGTGGGCAGGGAGGCGGTGAACACTGAAGCTTTCTTT.

CDR3 amino acids: CATGQGFHEQYF. In DNA, the CDR3 is TGTGCCACCGGACAGGGCTTTCACGAGCAGTACTTC. The V gene is TRBV5-4, the J gene TRBJ2-7; 8 bases are a match to TRBD1. V lost 9 bases to trimming and J lost 5 bases; unmatched junction nucleotides: 7. Germline V lookup: CDR1 SGHNT, CDR2 YYREEE (reference sequence). There are 12 residues in the CDR3.

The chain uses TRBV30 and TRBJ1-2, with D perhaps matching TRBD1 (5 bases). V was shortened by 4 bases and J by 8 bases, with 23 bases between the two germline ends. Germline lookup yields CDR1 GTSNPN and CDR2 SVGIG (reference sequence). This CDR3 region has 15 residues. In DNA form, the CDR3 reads TGTGCCTGGATCCGCGGGAGGTTGGGGGAGGCGGGCTACACCTTC. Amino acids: CAWIRGRLGEAGYTF.

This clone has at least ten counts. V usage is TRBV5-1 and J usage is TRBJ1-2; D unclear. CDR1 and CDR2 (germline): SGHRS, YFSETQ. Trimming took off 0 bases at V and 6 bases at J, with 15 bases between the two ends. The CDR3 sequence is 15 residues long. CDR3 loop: CASSLGSLPSDGYTF. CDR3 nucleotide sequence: TGCGCCAGCAGCTTGGGTAGCCTCCCCTCAGATGGCTACACCTTC.

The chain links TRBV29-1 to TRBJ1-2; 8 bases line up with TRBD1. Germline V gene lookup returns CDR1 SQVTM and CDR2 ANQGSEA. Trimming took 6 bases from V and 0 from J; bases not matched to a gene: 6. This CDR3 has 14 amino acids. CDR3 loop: CSVPDREANYGYTF. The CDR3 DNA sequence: TGCAGCGTCCCGGACAGGGAGGCTAACTATGGCTACACCTTC.

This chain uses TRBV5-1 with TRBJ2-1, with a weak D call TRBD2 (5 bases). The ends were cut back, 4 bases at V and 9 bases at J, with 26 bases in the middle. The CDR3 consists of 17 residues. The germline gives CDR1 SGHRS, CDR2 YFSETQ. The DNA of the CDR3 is TGCGCCAGCAGCGTACGCTTGGACGGGTGGATAGCGAGTGAGCAGTTCTTC. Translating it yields CASSVRLDGWIASEQFF.

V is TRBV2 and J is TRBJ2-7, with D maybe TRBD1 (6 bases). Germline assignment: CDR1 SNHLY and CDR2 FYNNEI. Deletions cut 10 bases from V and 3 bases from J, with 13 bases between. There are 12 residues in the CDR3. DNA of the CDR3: TGTGCCACACTGACAGGAAACTACGAGCAGTACTTC. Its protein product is CATLTGNYEQYF. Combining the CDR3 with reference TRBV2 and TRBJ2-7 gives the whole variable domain EPEVTQTPSHQVTQMGQEVILRCVPISNHLYFYWYRQILGQKVEFLVSFYNNEISEKSEIFDDQFSVERPDGSNFTLKIRSTKLEDSAMYFCATLTGNYEQYFGPGTRLTVT.

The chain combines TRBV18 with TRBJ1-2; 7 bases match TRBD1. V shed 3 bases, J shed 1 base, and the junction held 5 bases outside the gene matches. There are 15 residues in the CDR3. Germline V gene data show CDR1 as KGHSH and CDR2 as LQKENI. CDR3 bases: TGTGCCAGCTCACCTAGGACAGGAGTTAACTATGGCTACACCTTC. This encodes CASSPRTGVNYGYTF.

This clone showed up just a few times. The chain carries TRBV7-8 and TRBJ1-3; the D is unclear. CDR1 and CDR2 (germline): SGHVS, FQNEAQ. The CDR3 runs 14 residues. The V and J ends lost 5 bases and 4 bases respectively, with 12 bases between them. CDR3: CASSPGGPGNTIYF. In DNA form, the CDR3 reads TGTGCCAGCAGCCCAGGAGGGCCAGGAAACACCATATATTTT.

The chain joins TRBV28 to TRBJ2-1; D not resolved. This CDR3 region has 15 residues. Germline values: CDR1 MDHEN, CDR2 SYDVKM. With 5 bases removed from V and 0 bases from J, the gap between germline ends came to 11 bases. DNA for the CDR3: TGTGCCAGCAGTCCTCGGCCGGGCTCCTACAATGAGCAGTTCTTC. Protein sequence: CASSPRPGSYNEQFF.

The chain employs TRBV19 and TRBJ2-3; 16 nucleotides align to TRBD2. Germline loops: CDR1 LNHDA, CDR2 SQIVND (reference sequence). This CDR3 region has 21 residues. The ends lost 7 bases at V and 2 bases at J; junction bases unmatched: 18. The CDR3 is CASTRVADGTSGRALTDTQYF. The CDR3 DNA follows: TGTGCCAGTACGAGAGTCGCGGACGGGACTAGCGGGAGGGCCCTCACAGATACGCAGTATTTT.

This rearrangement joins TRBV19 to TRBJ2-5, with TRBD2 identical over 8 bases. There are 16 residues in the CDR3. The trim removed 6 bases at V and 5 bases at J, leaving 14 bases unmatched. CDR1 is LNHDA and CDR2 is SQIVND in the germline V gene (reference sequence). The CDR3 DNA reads TGTGCCAGTAGGGGTTCCGGGGGGGCAAAACCGGAGACCCAGTACTTC. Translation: CASRGSGGAKPETQYF.

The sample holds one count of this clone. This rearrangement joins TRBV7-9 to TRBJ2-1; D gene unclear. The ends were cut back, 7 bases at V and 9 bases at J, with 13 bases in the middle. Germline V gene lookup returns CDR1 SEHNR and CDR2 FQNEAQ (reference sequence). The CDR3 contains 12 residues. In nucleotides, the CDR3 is TGTGCCAGCACCTCAGGAATGATTGAGCAGTTCTTC. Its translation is CASTSGMIEQFF. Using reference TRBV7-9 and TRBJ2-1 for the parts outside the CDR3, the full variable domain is DTGVSQNPRHKITKRGQNVTFRCDPISEHNRLYWYRQTLGQGPEFLTYFQNEAQLEKSRLLSDRFSAERPKGSFSTLEIQRTEQGDSAMYLCASTSGMIEQFFGPGTRLTVL.

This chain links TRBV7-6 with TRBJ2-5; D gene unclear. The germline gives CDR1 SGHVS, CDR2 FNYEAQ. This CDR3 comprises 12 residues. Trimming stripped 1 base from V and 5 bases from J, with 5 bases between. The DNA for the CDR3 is TGTGCCAGCAGCTTAGGGGCGGAGACCCAGTACTTC. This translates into CASSLGAETQYF.

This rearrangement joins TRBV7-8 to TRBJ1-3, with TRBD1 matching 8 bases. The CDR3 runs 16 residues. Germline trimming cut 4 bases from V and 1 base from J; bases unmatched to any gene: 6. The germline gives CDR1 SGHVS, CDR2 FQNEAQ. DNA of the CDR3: TGTGCCAGCAGCTCCTCGGACAGGGTATCTGGAAACACCATATATTTT. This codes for CASSSSDRVSGNTIYF.

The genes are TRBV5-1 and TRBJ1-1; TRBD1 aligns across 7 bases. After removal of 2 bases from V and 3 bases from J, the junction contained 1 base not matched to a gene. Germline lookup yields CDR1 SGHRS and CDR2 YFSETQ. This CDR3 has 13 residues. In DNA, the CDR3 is TGCGCCAGCAGCTTCACAGGGGACACTGAAGCTTTCTTT. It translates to CASSFTGDTEAFF.

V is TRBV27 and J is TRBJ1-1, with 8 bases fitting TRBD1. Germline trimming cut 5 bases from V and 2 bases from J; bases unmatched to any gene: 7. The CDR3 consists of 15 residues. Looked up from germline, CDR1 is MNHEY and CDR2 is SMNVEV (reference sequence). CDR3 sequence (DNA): TGTGCCAGCAGTCGCGACAGGGGTCGTAACACTGAAGCTTTCTTT. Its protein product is CASSRDRGRNTEAFF.

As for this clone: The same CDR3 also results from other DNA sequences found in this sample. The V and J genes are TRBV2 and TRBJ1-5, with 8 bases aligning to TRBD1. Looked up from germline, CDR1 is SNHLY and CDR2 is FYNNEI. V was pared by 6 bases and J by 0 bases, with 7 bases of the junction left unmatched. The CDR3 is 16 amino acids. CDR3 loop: CASSRDRTYSNQPQHF. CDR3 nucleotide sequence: TGTGCCAGCAGCCGGGACAGGACCTATAGCAATCAGCCCCAGCATTTT. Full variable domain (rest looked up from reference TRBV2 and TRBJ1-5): EPEVTQTPSHQVTQMGQEVILRCVPISNHLYFYWYRQILGQKVEFLVSFYNNEISEKSEIFDDQFSVERPDGSNFTLKIRSTKLEDSAMYFCASSRDRTYSNQPQHFGDGTRLSIL.

The CDR3 nucleotides are TGTGCCAGCAGTCCCCGACTAGCGGGGGAACAAGAGACCCAGTACTTC. It is translated as CASSPRLAGEQETQYF. The chain links TRBV28 to TRBJ2-5; 12 bases line up with TRBD2. This CDR3 has 16 amino acids. Germline-derived CDR1 and CDR2 are MDHEN and SYDVKM. V was pared by 5 bases and J by 2 bases, with 6 bases of the junction left unmatched.

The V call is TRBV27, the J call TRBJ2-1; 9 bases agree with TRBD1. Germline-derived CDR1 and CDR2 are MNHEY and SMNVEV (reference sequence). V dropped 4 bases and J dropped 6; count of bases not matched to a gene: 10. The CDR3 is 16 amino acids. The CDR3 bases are TGTGCCAGCAGTTGGGGCCCCGGGACAGGGATCAATGAGCAGTTCTTC. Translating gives CASSWGPGTGINEQFF.

CDR3 amino acids: CASSSSLGGSGGYTF. The CDR3 bases are TGTGCCAGCAGCTCATCCCTGGGGGGGAGTGGTGGCTACACCTTC. The chain joins TRBV9 to TRBJ1-2, with D perhaps matching TRBD1 (5 bases). Germline CDR1 reads SGDLS; CDR2 reads YYNGEE. V was clipped by 4 bases and J by 7 bases, with 20 bases between them. This CDR3 region has 15 residues.